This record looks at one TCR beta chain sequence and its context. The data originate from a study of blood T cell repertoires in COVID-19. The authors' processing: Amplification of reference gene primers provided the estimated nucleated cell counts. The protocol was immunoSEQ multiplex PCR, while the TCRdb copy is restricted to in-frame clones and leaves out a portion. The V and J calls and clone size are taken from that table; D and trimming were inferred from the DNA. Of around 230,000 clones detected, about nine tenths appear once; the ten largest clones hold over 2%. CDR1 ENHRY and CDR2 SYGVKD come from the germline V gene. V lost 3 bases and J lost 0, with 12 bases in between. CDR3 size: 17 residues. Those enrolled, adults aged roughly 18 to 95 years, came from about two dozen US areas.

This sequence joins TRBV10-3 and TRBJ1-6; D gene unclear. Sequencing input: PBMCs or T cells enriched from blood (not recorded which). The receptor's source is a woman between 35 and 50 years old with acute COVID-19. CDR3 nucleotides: TGTGCCATCAGTGACTCGCACCCCAGCTCCTATAATTCACCCCTCCACTTT. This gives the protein CAISDSHPSSYNSPLHF.